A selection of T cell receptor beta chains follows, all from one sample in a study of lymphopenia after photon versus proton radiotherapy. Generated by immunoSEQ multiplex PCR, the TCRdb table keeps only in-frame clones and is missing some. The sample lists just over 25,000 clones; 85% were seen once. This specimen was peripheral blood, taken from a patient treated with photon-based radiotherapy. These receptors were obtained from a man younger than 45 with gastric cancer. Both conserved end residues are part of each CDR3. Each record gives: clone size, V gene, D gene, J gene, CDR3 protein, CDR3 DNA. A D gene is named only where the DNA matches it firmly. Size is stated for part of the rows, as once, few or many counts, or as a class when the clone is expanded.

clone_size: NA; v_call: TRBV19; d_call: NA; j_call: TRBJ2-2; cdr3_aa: CASTPSGGTGELFF; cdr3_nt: TGTGCCAGTACCCCCTCCGGAGGAACCGGGGAGCTGTTTTTT
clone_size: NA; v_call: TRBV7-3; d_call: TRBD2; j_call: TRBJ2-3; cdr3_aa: CASSLGTSGADTQYF; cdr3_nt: TGTGCCAGCAGCCTAGGGACTAGCGGGGCAGATACGCAGTATTTT
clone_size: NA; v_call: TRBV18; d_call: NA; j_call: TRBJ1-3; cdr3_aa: CASSPNRDSGNTIYF; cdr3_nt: TGTGCCAGCTCACCCAACCGAGACTCTGGAAACACCATATATTTT
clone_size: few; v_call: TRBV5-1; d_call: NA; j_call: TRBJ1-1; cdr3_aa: CASSSSGRGDQNTEAFF; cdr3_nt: TGCGCCAGCAGCTCCTCGGGTCGGGGGGACCAAAACACTGAAGCTTTCTTT
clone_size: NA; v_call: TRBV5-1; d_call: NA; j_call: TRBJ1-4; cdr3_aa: CASSSAVDSLGEKLFF; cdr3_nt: TGCGCCAGCAGCTCGGCCGTCGACAGTCTAGGAGAAAAACTGTTTTTT
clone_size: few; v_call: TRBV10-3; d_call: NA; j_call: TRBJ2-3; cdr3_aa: CAISEMGTDTQYF; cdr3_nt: TGTGCCATCAGTGAAATGGGCACAGATACGCAGTATTTT
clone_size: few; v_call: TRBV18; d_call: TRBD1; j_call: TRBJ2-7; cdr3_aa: CASSPFRDRGYEQYF; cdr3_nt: TGTGCCAGCTCACCCTTCCGGGACAGGGGCTACGAGCAGTACTTC
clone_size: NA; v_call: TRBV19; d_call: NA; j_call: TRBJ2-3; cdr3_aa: CASTSLGTDTQYF; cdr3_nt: TGTGCCAGTACTAGTTTGGGCACAGATACGCAGTATTTT
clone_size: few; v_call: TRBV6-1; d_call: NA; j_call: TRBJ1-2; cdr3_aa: CASRFGPGAYGYTF; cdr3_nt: TGTGCCAGCAGATTCGGACCGGGTGCTTATGGCTACACCTTC
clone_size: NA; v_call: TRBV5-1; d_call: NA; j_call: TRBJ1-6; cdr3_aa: CASSLEGPGNSPLHF; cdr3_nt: TGCGCCAGCAGCTTGGAGGGGCCGGGGAATTCACCCCTCCACTTT
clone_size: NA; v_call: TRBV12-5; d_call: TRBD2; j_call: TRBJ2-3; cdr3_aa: CASGLSGGVTDTQYF; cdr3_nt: TGTGCTAGTGGTTTGTCGGGAGGGGTTACAGATACGCAGTATTTT
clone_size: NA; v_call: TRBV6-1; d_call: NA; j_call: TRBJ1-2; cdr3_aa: CASIEGPGRYYGYTF; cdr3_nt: TGTGCCAGCATCGAAGGACCAGGCCGATACTATGGCTACACCTTC
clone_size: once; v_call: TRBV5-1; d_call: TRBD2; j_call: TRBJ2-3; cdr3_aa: CASSSPSLAGGPASTDTQYF; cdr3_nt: TGCGCCAGCAGCTCTCCTTCTTTAGCGGGGGGGCCAGCTAGCACAGATACGCAGTATTTT
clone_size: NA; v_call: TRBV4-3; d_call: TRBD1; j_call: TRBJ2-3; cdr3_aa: CASSQQPGTVNTDTQYF; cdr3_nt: TGCGCCAGCAGCCAACAGCCTGGGACAGTAAACACAGATACGCAGTATTTT
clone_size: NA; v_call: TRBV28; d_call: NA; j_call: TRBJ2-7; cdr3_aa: CASSLTWGEQYF; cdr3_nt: TGTGCCAGCAGTTTAACTTGGGGAGAGCAGTACTTC
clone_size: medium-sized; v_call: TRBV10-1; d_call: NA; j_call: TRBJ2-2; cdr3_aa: CASSSGEIGELFF; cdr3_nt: TGCGCCAGCTCCTCAGGGGAAATCGGGGAGCTGTTTTTT
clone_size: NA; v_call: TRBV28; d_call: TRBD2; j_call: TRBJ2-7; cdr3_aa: CASSSPHTSAYEQYF; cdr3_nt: TGTGCCAGCAGTTCGCCGCATACTAGCGCATACGAGCAGTACTTC
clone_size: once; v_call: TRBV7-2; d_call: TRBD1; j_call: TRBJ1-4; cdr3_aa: CASSRGQGVEEKLFF; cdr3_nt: TGTGCCAGCAGCCGGGGACAGGGGGTGGAGGAAAAACTGTTTTTT
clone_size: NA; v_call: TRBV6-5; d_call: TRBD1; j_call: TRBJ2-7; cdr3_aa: CASSRLQGSPYEQYF; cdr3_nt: TGTGCCAGCAGTAGATTACAGGGGTCGCCATACGAGCAGTACTTC
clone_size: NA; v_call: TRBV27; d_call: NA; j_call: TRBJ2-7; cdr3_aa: CASSSYLLFGAYEQYF; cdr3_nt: TGTGCCAGCAGTTCCTACCTTTTATTTGGAGCCTACGAGCAGTACTTC